Below, one TCR beta chain is given with its context. The antigen is undetermined. This may stem from a read error, because a much larger clone lies one nucleotide away. Then a second PCR, running roughly 7 to 11 cycles, was carried out with a sample-barcoded 5' primer and a J-beta primer mix. A tag from a template-switch adaptor with 12 random nucleotides marked each cDNA molecule. TCRdb called the 5' RACE reads again in MiXCR, with one record for every CDR3 protein. The sample records 700,000 to 950,000 distinct CDR3 sequences, more than 45% being singletons. The sample originates from a study of blood T cells in healthy people across ages. Healthy Russian Caucasian donors spanned ages about 6 to 100 years. Peripheral blood was drawn, 7.5 to 10 milliliters per donor. Germline CDR1 and CDR2: SGHTA and FQGTGA. The CDR3 sequence is 14 residues long. Study findings and constraints: No conclusive comparison of naive versus antigen-experienced cells was possible with unsorted PBMCs.

The source of this sequence is a man aged 30 to 39 in good health. This chain uses TRBV7-3 with TRBJ2-3; TRBD1 aligns across 7 bases. Sequenced material: blood. This chain's CDR3 is CANSSGQGTDTQYF. CDR3 bases: TGTGCCAACAGCTCCGGACAGGGCACAGATACGCAGTATTTT. Full variable domain (rest looked up from reference TRBV7-3 and TRBJ2-3): GAGVSQTPSNKVTEKGKYVELRCDPISGHTALYWYRQSLGQGPEFLIYFQGTGAADDSGLPNDRFFAVRPEGSVSTLKIQRTERGDSAVYLCANSSGQGTDTQYFGPGTRLTVL.